This passage covers 32 T cell receptor beta chains from one sample sequenced in a study of T cells in Graves' hyperthyroidism and ophthalmopathy. Researchers amplified the TCR beta CDR3 regions from RNA transcripts. HTBI primers drove first-round RT-PCR of the TCR CDR3. MiXCR was run by TCRdb on the multiplex PCR reads, yielding one entry per CDR3 protein. The table includes 480,000 or so distinct CDR3 sequences, about 45% detected once. The sample comprised peripheral blood or thyroid tissue (not recorded which). Receptor source: an adult woman with Graves' disease, either hyperthyroidism or ophthalmopathy (not recorded which).

This clonotype was found many times. V gene TRBV5-4 combines with J gene TRBJ1-6; TRBD1 aligns across 9 bases. Germline CDR1 reads SGHNT; CDR2 reads YYREEE (reference sequence). J was trimmed by 10 bases and V by 4 bases; bases with no gene match: 12. This CDR3 has 16 residues. The CDR3 region is CASSKLPGTGKSPLHF. In nucleotides, the CDR3 is TGTGCCAGCAGCAAACTTCCCGGGACAGGGAAGTCACCCCTCCACTTT.

The CDR3 region is CASNQPGGGETQYF. CDR3 coding DNA: TGTGCCAGCAATCAGCCAGGGGGCGGAGAGACCCAGTACTTC. The chain uses TRBV7-2 and TRBJ2-5; the match to TRBD1 covers 8 bases. V lost 7 bases, J lost 4 bases, and 8 bases stayed unmatched. This CDR3 is built from 14 residues. Germline CDR1 and CDR2: SGHTA and FQGNSA.

J is TRBJ2-2 and V is TRBV28; D possibly uses TRBD1 or TRBD2 (6 bases each). CDR3 size: 14 residues. The V gene's germline CDR1 is MDHEN and CDR2 SYDVKM. Between the trimmed V and J ends, which lost 2 bases and 6 bases, there was a span of 10 bases. The CDR3 region has the DNA TGTGCCAGCAGTTTACACGGGGGCGCCGGGGAGCTGTTTTTT. As protein: CASSLHGGAGELFF.

This clonotype was found many times. The rearrangement uses TRBV7-2 and TRBJ1-2; 8 bases line up with TRBD1. CDR3 length equals 14 residues. The J segment lost 6 bases and the V segment lost 5 bases, leaving 8 bases of the junction unmatched. Germline CDR1 is SGHTA and CDR2 is FQGNSA. CDR3 sequence (DNA): TGTGCCAGCAGCGCCTACAGGGGGAGTAATGGCTACACCTTC. The encoded protein is CASSAYRGSNGYTF. The full variable domain, rest sourced from reference TRBV7-2 and TRBJ1-2, is GAGVSQSPSNKVTEKGKDVELRCDPISGHTALYWYRQSLGQGLEFLIYFQGNSAPDKSGLPSDRFSAERTGGSVSTLTIQRTQQEDSAVYLCASSAYRGSNGYTFGSGTRLTVV.

The chain couples TRBV29-1 to TRBJ2-5, with D perhaps matching TRBD1 or TRBD2 (5 bases each). Germline lookup yields CDR1 SQVTM and CDR2 ANQGSEA. The CDR3 runs to 12 residues. Trimming cost V 4 bases and J 7 bases, with 13 bases left between them. CDR3 coding DNA: TGCAGCGTTGGAGGGGCGACGGGGACCCAGTACTTC. Protein: CSVGGATGTQYF.

The rearrangement joins TRBV11-2 to TRBJ2-2; D not resolved. CDR1 is SGHAT, CDR2 FQNNGV, per germline. This CDR3 region has 13 residues. With 4 bases removed from V and 6 bases from J, the gap between germline ends came to 9 bases. The DNA of the CDR3 is TGTGCCAGCAGCTCTTGGCATCCCGGGGAGCTGTTTTTT. It specifies CASSSWHPGELFF.

This clonotype was seen a few times. The chain employs TRBV7-2 and TRBJ1-2; 7 bases are shared with TRBD1. Germline values: CDR1 SGHTA, CDR2 FQGNSA. This CDR3 has 15 amino acids. The ends lost 3 bases at V and 4 bases at J; junction bases unmatched: 8. The CDR3 is CASSLSDRDGYGYTF. DNA for the CDR3: TGTGCCAGCAGCTTGTCAGACAGGGACGGCTATGGCTACACCTTC.

The V call is TRBV7-6, the J call TRBJ2-7; maybe TRBD2 (6 bases). Per the germline V gene, CDR1 is SGHVS and CDR2 is FNYEAQ. This CDR3 region has 15 residues. Trimming pared 1 base from V and 0 bases from J, leaving 10 bases between. CDR3 region: CASSLVGGTSYEQYF. The DNA of the CDR3 is TGTGCCAGCAGCTTAGTGGGCGGGACCTCCTACGAGCAGTACTTC.

V usage is TRBV15 and J usage is TRBJ2-7; TRBD1 matches 8 bases. CDR1 is LNHNV, CDR2 YYDKDF, per germline (reference sequence). V gave up 3 bases and J gave up 2 bases; unmatched junction bases: 6. There are 15 residues in the CDR3. This CDR3 reads CATSSSGTGAYEQYF. In DNA, the CDR3 is TGTGCCACCAGCAGCTCCGGGACAGGAGCCTACGAGCAGTACTTC.

There are many counts of this clonotype. The chain combines TRBV11-1 with TRBJ2-5; 8 bases are a match to TRBD2. CDR1 SGHAT and CDR2 FQDESV come from the germline V gene (reference sequence). The CDR3 contains 15 residues. J lost 5 bases, V lost 5 bases, and 10 bases had no gene match. The CDR3 sequence: CASSQFERERETQYF. The CDR3 nucleotides read TGTGCCAGCAGCCAGTTTGAGCGGGAGCGGGAGACCCAGTACTTC.

This clonotype was recorded many times. The J gene is TRBJ1-6, the V gene TRBV7-3, with D uncertain. The length of the CDR3 is 15 residues. Germline CDR1 reads SGHTA; CDR2 reads FQGTGA. Trimming left V 2 bases short and J 7 bases short, with 12 bases between. The CDR3 sequence: CASSLLGQANSPLHF. The CDR3 DNA sequence: TGTGCCAGCAGCTTACTAGGGCAGGCCAATTCACCCCTCCACTTT. The whole variable domain, filled in from reference TRBV7-3 and TRBJ1-6, reads GAGVSQTPSNKVTEKGKYVELRCDPISGHTALYWYRQSLGQGPEFLIYFQGTGAADDSGLPNDRFFAVRPEGSVSTLKIQRTERGDSAVYLCASSLLGQANSPLHFGNGTRLTVT.

For this clonotype: The junction departs from germline at one end; a sequencing error may be responsible. This chain links TRBV7-9 with TRBJ2-7, with TRBD1 as a possible D gene (5 bases). From germline, CDR1 is SEHNR and CDR2 FQNEAQ (reference sequence). The CDR3 sequence is 12 residues long. As DNA, the CDR3 is TGTGCCAGCAGCCTTCGGACACACGAGCGGTACTTC. Protein: CASSLRTHERYF.

There are many counts of this clonotype. J is TRBJ1-1 and V is TRBV20-1, with D unclear. The V end was cut by 6 bases, the J end by 2 bases, with 10 bases between. Germline V gives CDR1 DFQATT, CDR2 SNEGSKA (reference sequence). The CDR3 consists of 12 residues. In nucleotides, the CDR3 is TGCAGTGCCCCCGAACTTAACACTGAAGCTTTCTTT. It encodes CSAPELNTEAFF.

This clonotype was seen only once. This chain links TRBV2 with TRBJ2-5; the D call may be TRBD1 or TRBD2 (5 bases each). The CDR3 spans 14 residues. CDR1 is SNHLY, CDR2 FYNNEI, per germline. Trimming removed 4 bases from V and 5 bases from J, with 14 bases in between. The CDR3: CASSGRGRGETQYF. The CDR3 DNA reads as TGTGCCAGCAGTGGTAGGGGCAGAGGGGAGACCCAGTACTTC. The variable domain in full, with the rest retrieved from reference TRBV2 and TRBJ2-5, is EPEVTQTPSHQVTQMGQEVILRCVPISNHLYFYWYRQILGQKVEFLVSFYNNEISEKSEIFDDQFSVERPDGSNFTLKIRSTKLEDSAMYFCASSGRGRGETQYFGPGTRLLVL.

This clonotype came up many times. The chain has TRBV5-4 and TRBJ2-5, with D perhaps matching TRBD1 (6 bases). The germline V gene encodes CDR1 SGHNT and CDR2 YYREEE (reference sequence). Between the trimmed V and J ends, which lost 5 bases and 5 bases, there was a span of 22 bases. The CDR3 has 16 residues. DNA of the CDR3: TGTGCCAGCAGTCTCACCGGACTCCTGAGGGGGGAGACCCAGTACTTC. It yields the protein CASSLTGLLRGETQYF.

This clonotype has only a few counts. The chain joins TRBV12-3 or TRBV12-4 to TRBJ2-2; D possibly uses TRBD1 or TRBD2 (5 bases each). Trimming removed 7 bases at V and 4 bases at J, with 10 bases between. The CDR3 runs to 13 residues. Here the CDR3 DNA reads TGTGCCAGCATTGGGGGAAGCACCGGGGAGCTGTTTTTT. Translating it yields CASIGGSTGELFF.

The rearrangement uses TRBV14 and TRBJ1-2; D not resolved. From germline, CDR1 is SGHDN and CDR2 FVKESK. The CDR3 runs to 13 residues. Deletions cut 5 bases from V and 3 bases from J, with 10 bases between. The CDR3 spells CASSTQRDYGYTF. As DNA, the CDR3 is TGTGCCAGCAGCACACAGAGGGACTATGGCTACACCTTC. Supplemented by reference TRBV14 and TRBJ1-2, the full variable domain reads EAGVTQFPSHSVIEKGQTVTLRCDPISGHDNLYWYRRVMGKEIKFLLHFVKESKQDESGMPNNRFLAERTGGTYSTLKVQPAELEDSGVYFCASSTQRDYGYTFGSGTRLTVV.

The sample holds many counts of this clonotype. The chain joins TRBV6-6 to TRBJ2-1; 12 bases align to TRBD2. Germline lookup yields CDR1 MNHNY and CDR2 SVGAGI (reference sequence). The J segment lost 3 bases and the V segment lost 0 bases, leaving 6 bases of the junction unmatched. The CDR3 contains 18 residues. The CDR3: CASSYSMLAGGIYNEQFF. CDR3 sequence (DNA): TGTGCCAGCAGTTACTCAATGCTAGCGGGAGGGATCTACAATGAGCAGTTCTTC.

This sequence joins TRBV16 and TRBJ2-6; D uncertain. This CDR3 spans 16 amino acids. The germline V gene encodes CDR1 KGHSY and CDR2 FQNENV. V was clipped by 3 bases and J by 2 bases, with 11 bases between them. Here the CDR3 DNA reads TGTGCCAGCAGCCAGGGGAAAGGAGCTGGGGCCAACGTCCTGACTTTC. Translating it yields CASSQGKGAGANVLTF.

This clonotype occurred many times. The J gene is TRBJ1-2, the V gene TRBV19; D unresolved. The CDR3 is made up of 16 amino acids. From germline, CDR1 is LNHDA and CDR2 SQIVND (reference sequence). The V end was cut by 3 bases, the J end by 3 bases, with 17 bases between. The CDR3 protein is CASSMLKGGKDYGYTF. CDR3 coding DNA: TGTGCCAGTAGTATGCTGAAGGGAGGAAAAGACTATGGCTACACCTTC.

The chain has TRBV4-3 and TRBJ2-2; 10 bases fit TRBD1. Trimming removed 4 bases from V and 7 bases from J; junction bases left unmatched: 12. CDR3 length: 17 residues. Germline V gives CDR1 LGHNA, CDR2 YSLEER. CDR3 in DNA: TGCGCCAGCAGCCCCGGGGCGAGACAGGGGGCGGGCGGGGAGCTGTTTTTT. This encodes CASSPGARQGAGGELFF.

The rearrangement uses TRBV7-2 and TRBJ2-7; D not resolved. CDR1 is SGHTA, CDR2 FQGNSA, per germline. Trimming pared 5 bases from V and 1 base from J, leaving 12 bases between. CDR3 size: 14 residues. The CDR3 spells CASSPTVGSYEQYF. CDR3 DNA: TGTGCCAGCAGCCCCACTGTTGGGTCCTACGAGCAGTACTTC.

This sequence joins TRBV18 and TRBJ1-2; D might be TRBD1 (5 bases). Germline assignment: CDR1 KGHSH and CDR2 LQKENI. Trimming removed 3 bases at V and 7 bases at J, with 21 bases between. There are 16 residues in the CDR3. This CDR3 is CASSPTPTADSGGYTF. DNA of the CDR3: TGTGCCAGCTCACCGACCCCGACAGCCGATTCGGGTGGCTACACCTTC.

The sample holds many counts of this clonotype. The chain joins TRBV10-1 to TRBJ1-6; D gene ambiguous. The CDR3 contains 14 residues. Germline V gene sequence: CDR1 WNHNN, CDR2 SYGVQD (reference sequence). Trimming removed 0 bases at V and 9 bases at J, with 9 bases between. The CDR3 region has the DNA TGCGCCAGCAGTGAGTCGAGAAAGGGTTCACCCCTCCACTTT. Its protein product is CASSESRKGSPLHF.

This clonotype was picked up a small number of times. The chain carries TRBV25-1 and TRBJ2-2; D perhaps matches TRBD1 (6 bases). CDR1 MGHDK and CDR2 SYGVNS come from the germline V gene. V lost 4 bases and J lost 7, with 10 bases in between. This CDR3 contains 13 residues. CDR3 DNA sequence: TGTGCCAGCAGTGCGACAGGCAACGGGGAGCTGTTTTTT. Residues: CASSATGNGELFF.

This clonotype showed up many times. The CDR3 DNA sequence: TGTGCCAGCAGTTTTTCTGGGGACGCTGAAGCTTTCTTT. This sequence encodes CASSFSGDAEAFF. The chain couples TRBV12-3 or TRBV12-4 to TRBJ1-1; a possible D gene is TRBD1 (5 bases). The V end lost 3 bases, the J end lost 6 bases, and 11 bases lay between the germline ends. The CDR3 covers 13 residues.

The chain recombines TRBV28 with TRBJ1-2, with D tentatively TRBD1 (5 bases). The V gene's germline CDR1 is MDHEN and CDR2 SYDVKM. With 7 bases removed from V and 4 bases from J, the gap between germline ends came to 13 bases. The CDR3 contains 13 residues. The DNA for the CDR3 is TGTGCCAGCACGGACCGAGGGGCCTATGGCTACACCTTC. It encodes CASTDRGAYGYTF.

As concerns this clonotype: One end of the junction is discordant with germline, which a read error may explain. This chain joins TRBV10-3 and TRBJ1-5; TRBD1 is a possible D gene (5 bases). The length of the CDR3 is 15 residues. The germline V gene has CDR1 ENHRY and CDR2 SYGVKD. The CDR3 sequence: CAISEVGGSHQPQHF. The DNA of the CDR3 is TGTGCCATCAGTGAAGTCGGGGGTAGCCATCAGCCCCAGCATTTT.

This clonotype was observed a few times. The rearrangement links TRBV20-1 to TRBJ2-5, with D possibly matching TRBD2 (5 bases). The CDR3 consists of 13 residues. V lost 5 bases, J lost 2 bases, and 12 bases lay in between. Germline values: CDR1 DFQATT, CDR2 SNEGSKA (reference sequence). The CDR3 DNA reads as TGCAGTGCTGGACCCAGCGGTCAAGAGACCCAGTACTTC. Protein sequence: CSAGPSGQETQYF.

The chain has TRBV28 and TRBJ2-7; D remains ambiguous. Germline V CDR1 and CDR2: MDHEN, SYDVKM. The V gene lost 6 bases and the J gene lost 0 bases, with 12 bases spanning the gap. This CDR3 comprises 14 residues. The CDR3 protein is CASRAHGTSYEQYF. CDR3 coding DNA: TGTGCCAGCAGAGCACACGGCACCTCCTACGAGCAGTACTTC.

The table lists this clonotype with many counts. This chain connects TRBV29-1 to TRBJ2-5; D remains ambiguous. The germline CDR1 and CDR2 sequences are SQVTM and ANQGSEA. The CDR3 loop spans 13 amino acids. The V and J ends lost 7 bases and 3 bases respectively, with 15 bases between them. DNA for the CDR3: TGCAGCGCTAGTCGCACCCGAAAAGAGACCCAGTACTTC. Protein: CSASRTRKETQYF. The whole variable domain, filled in from reference TRBV29-1 and TRBJ2-5, reads SAVISQKPSRDICQRGTSLTIQCQVDSQVTMMFWYRQQPGQSLTLIATANQGSEATYESGFVIDKFPISRPNLTFSTLTVSNMSPEDSSIYLCSASRTRKETQYFGPGTRLLVL.

This clonotype was counted many times. V is TRBV5-1 and J is TRBJ2-5; D possibly corresponds to TRBD2 (6 bases). In germline, CDR1 is SGHRS, CDR2 YFSETQ. CDR3 length: 15 residues. Trimming left V 0 bases short and J 0 bases short, with 9 bases between. The CDR3 region is CASSLAGEYQETQYF. The CDR3 region has the DNA TGCGCCAGCAGCTTGGCGGGAGAGTACCAAGAGACCCAGTACTTC.